A single TCR beta chain is shown here with its context. As yet, its antigen is unknown. The sample originates from a study of T cell responses to AZD1222 COVID-19 vaccine. V lost 1 base and J lost 2; bases outside the gene matches: 11. Germline V gene lookup returns CDR1 LNHNV and CDR2 YYDKDF (reference sequence). This CDR3 comprises 18 residues. TCRdb keeps only in-frame clones here, not all; method: immunoSEQ multiplex PCR. Found here are 95,000 to 150,000 clones, 75% to 90% of them singletons; the top ten hold roughly 2.7%. The study's findings and limits: Reportedly, nearly half of unique spike TCRs recognized epitopes outside B.1.351/B.1.1.7 mutations. No day 14 peak samples; only post-peak repertoires were characterized. Seropositive at baseline were only 5 or 6 AZD1222 recipients.

The TCR comes from an adult who received the AZD1222 COVID-19 vaccine. The rearrangement links TRBV15 to TRBJ1-5; 7 nucleotides match TRBD1. The sequences come from peripheral blood, collected 28 days after the second AZD1222 dose. Written as DNA, the CDR3 is TGTGCCACCAGCAGAGGGAACAGGGGAGGATTAGGCAATCAGCCCCAGCATTTT. Protein product: CATSRGNRGGLGNQPQHF.